This T cell receptor beta chain was found in a study of PD-1 blockade in mismatch repair-deficient tumors. Germline CDR1 is SGHVS and CDR2 is FQNEAQ. This CDR3 region has 13 residues. V lost 6 bases, J lost 2 bases, and 3 bases stayed unmatched. Assay: immunoSEQ multiplex PCR; the TCRdb copy retains only in-frame clones and omits some. The top ten clones hold around 6.6% of a sample with more than 85,000 clones, approximately 83% of them seen once. V and J are TRBV7-8 and TRBJ1-2; 7 bases line up with TRBD1. The TCR comes from an adult with mismatch repair-deficient cancer. The sequencing used peripheral blood, collected 30 to 36 weeks after starting pembrolizumab. Here the CDR3 DNA reads TGTGCCAGCAGTCAACAGGGGAACTATGGCTACACCTTC. As protein: CASSQQGNYGYTF.